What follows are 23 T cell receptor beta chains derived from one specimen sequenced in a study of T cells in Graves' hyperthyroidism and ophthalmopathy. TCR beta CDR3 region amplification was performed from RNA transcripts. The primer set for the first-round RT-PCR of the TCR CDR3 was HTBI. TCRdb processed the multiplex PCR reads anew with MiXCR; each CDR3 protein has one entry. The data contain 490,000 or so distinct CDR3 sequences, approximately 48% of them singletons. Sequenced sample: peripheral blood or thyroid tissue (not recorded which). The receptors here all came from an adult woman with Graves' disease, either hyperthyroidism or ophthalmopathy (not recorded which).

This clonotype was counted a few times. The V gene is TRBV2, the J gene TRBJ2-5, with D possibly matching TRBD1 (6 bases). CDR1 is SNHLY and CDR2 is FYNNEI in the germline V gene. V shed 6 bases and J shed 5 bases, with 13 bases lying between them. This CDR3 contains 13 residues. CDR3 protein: CASSQGLIETQYF. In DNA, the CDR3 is TGTGCCAGCAGCCAGGGGCTTATCGAGACCCAGTACTTC.

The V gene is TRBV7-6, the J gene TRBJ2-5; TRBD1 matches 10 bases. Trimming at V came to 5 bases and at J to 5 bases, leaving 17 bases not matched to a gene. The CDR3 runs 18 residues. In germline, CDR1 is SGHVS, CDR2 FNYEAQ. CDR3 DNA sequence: TGTGCCAGCAGCCTGACAGGGGGCGCGGGGGCCGGGGGGGAGACCCAGTACTTC. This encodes CASSLTGGAGAGGETQYF.

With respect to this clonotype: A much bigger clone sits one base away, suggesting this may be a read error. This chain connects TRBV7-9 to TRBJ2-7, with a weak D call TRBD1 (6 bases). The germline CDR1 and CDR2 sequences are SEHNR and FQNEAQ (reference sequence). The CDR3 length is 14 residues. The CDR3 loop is CASGLMTGSYEQYF. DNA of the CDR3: TGTGCCAGCGGCTTGATGACAGGTTCCTACGAGCAGTACTTC.

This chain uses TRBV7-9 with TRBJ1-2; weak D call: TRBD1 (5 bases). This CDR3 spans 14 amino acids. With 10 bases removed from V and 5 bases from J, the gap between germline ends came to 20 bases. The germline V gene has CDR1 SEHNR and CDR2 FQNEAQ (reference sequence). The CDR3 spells CATTAGTAIYGYTF. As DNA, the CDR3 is TGTGCCACCACGGCCGGGACGGCGATTTATGGCTACACCTTC.

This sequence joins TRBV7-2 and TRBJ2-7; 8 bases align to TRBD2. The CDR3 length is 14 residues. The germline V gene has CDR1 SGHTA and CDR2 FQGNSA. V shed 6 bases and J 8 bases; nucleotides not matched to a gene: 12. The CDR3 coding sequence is TGTGCCAGCAGGGAAACCGGGGGGGGATCCAAGCAGTACTTC. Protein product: CASRETGGGSKQYF.

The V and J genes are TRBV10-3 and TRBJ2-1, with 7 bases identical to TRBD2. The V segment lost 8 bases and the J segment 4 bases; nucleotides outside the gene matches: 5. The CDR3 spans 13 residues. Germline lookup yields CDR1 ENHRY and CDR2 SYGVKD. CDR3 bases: TGTGCCATCCAAGCGGGATCATACAATGAGCAGTTCTTC. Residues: CAIQAGSYNEQFF.

CDR3 loop: CASRETPNSPLHF. The CDR3 nucleotides read TGTGCCAGTCGGGAGACACCTAATTCACCCCTCCACTTT. The chain employs TRBV19 and TRBJ1-6; D is unclear. The length of the CDR3 is 13 residues. Trimming took off 8 bases at V and 6 bases at J, with 11 bases between the two ends. Germline CDR1 reads LNHDA; CDR2 reads SQIVND (reference sequence).

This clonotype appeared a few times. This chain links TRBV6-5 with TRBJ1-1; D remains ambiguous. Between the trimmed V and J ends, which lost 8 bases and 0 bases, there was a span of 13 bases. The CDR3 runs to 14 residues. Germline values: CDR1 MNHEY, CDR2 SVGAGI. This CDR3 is CASAPGPMNTEAFF. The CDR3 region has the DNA TGTGCCAGCGCTCCCGGACCCATGAACACTGAAGCTTTCTTT.

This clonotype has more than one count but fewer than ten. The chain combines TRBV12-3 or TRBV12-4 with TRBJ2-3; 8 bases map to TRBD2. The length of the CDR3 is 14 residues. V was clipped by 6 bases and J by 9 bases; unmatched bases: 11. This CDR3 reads CASSRSGEGATQYF. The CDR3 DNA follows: TGTGCCAGCAGCCGTAGCGGGGAGGGTGCAACGCAGTATTTT.

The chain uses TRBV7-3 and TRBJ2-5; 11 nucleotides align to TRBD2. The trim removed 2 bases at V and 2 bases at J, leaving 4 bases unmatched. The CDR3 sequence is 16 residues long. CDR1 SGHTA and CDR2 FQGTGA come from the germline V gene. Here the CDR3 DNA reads TGTGCCAGCAGCTTACAGGGGACTAGCGGACAAGAGACCCAGTACTTC. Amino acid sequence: CASSLQGTSGQETQYF.

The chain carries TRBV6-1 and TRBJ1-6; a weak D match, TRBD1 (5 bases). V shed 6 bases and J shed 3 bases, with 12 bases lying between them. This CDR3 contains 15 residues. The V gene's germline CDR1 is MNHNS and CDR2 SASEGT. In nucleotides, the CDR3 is TGTGCCAGCAGCCCAGGGCTTCACTATAATTCACCCCTCCACTTT. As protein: CASSPGLHYNSPLHF.

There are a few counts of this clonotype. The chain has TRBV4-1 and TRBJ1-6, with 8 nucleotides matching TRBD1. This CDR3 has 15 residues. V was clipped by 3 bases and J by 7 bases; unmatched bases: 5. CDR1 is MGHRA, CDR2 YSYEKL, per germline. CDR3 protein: CASSHGDRRNSPLHF. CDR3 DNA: TGCGCCAGCAGCCATGGGGACAGGAGGAATTCACCCCTCCACTTT.

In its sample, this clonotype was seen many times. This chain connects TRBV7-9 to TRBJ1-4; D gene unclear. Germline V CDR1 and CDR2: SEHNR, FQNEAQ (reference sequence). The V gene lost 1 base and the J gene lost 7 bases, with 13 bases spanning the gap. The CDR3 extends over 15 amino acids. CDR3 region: CASSLGGLRGEKLFF. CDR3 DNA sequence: TGTGCCAGCAGCTTAGGAGGCCTGCGGGGTGAAAAACTGTTTTTT.

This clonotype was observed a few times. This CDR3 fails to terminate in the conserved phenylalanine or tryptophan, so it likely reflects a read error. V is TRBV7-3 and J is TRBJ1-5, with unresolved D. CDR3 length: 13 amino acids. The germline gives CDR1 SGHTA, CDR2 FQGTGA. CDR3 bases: TGCGCCAGCAGCCAAGCGGGGAATCAGCCCCAGCATTCA. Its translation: CASSQAGNQPQHS.

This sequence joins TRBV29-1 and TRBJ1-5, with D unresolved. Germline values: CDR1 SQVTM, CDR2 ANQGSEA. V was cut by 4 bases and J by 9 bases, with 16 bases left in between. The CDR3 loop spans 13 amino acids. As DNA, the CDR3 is TGCAGCGTTGTCTTCGAGCAATCGGGGCCCCAGCATTTT. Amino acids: CSVVFEQSGPQHF.

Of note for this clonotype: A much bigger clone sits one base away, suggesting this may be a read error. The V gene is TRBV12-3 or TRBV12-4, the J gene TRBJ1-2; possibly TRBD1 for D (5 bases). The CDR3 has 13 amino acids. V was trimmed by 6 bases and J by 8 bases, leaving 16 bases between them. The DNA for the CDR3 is TGTGCCAGCAGGGTCGAGGGGCGGTGGGGCTACACCTTC. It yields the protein CASRVEGRWGYTF.

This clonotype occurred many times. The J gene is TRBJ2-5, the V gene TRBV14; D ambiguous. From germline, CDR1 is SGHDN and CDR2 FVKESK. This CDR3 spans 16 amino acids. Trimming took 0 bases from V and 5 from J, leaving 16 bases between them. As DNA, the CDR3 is TGTGCCAGCAGCCAAGATGCGCGTACGGTCGGGGAGACCCAGTACTTC. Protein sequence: CASSQDARTVGETQYF.

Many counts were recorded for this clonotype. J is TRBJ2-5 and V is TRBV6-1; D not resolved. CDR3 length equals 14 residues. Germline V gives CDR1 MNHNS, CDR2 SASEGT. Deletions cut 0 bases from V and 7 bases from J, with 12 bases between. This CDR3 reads CASSEARLEGTQYF. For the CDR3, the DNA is TGTGCCAGCAGTGAAGCTCGGCTAGAAGGGACCCAGTACTTC.

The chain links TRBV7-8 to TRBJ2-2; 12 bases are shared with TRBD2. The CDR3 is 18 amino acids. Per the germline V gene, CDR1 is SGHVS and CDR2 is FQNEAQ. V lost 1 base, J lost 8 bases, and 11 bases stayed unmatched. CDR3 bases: TGTGCCAGCAGCTTAGTTCGTTTTAGACTAGCGGGAGCTGGGGAGCTGTTTTTT. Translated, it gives CASSLVRFRLAGAGELFF.

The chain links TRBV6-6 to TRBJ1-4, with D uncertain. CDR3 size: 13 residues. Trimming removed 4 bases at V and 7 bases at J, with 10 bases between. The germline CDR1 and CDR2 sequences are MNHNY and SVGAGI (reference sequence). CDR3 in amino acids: CASSLAGSEKLFF. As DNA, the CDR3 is TGTGCCAGCAGTTTGGCGGGGAGTGAAAAACTGTTTTTT.

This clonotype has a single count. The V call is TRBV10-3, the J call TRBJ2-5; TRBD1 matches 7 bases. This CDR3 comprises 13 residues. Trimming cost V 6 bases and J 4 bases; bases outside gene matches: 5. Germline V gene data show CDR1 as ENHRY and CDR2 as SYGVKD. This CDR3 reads CAIREGGLETQYF. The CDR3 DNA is TGTGCCATCAGAGAAGGGGGCTTAGAGACCCAGTACTTC.

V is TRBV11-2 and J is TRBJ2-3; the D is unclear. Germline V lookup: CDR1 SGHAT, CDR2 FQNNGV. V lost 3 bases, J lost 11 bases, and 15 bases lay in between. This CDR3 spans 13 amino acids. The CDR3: CASSFRGYNEQYF. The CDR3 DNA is TGTGCCAGCAGCTTCAGAGGTTACAATGAGCAGTATTTT.

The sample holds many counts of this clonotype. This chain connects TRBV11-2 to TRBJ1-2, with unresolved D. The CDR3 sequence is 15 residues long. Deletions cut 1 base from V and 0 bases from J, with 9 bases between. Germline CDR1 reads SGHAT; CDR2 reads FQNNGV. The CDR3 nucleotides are TGTGCCAGCAGCTTAGTTCCCAGATCTAACTATGGCTACACCTTC. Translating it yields CASSLVPRSNYGYTF.